This entry features one TCR beta chain sequence. The sample originates from a study of regulatory T cells in long-lasting Graves disease. From germline, CDR1 is KGHSH and CDR2 LQKENI. V was trimmed by 6 bases and J by 4 bases, leaving 16 bases between them. The CDR3 covers 14 residues. Indicated time point: persistent/refractory GD, antithyroid drugs over 5 years with positive TRAb. Following extraction of RNA from PBMCs, that RNA was used to make the TCR library. TCR beta libraries were built with iRepertoire HTBI primers and Arm-PCR of CDR3 regions. TCRdb reanalysed the multiplex PCR reads using MiXCR and keeps one entry per CDR3 protein. The sample includes fewer than 450,000 distinct CDR3 sequences, around 21% seen only once; the top ten take less than 25%.

This receptor was obtained from a female donor with Graves disease. The sample consisted of peripheral blood mononuclear cells (PBMCs), taken when the disease was refractory, from a patient treated with antithyroid drugs. The rearrangement links TRBV18 to TRBJ2-7; possible D gene TRBD1, 6 bases. The CDR3 coding sequence is TGTGCCAGCTCTTCCGGACAGAGTGGGTACGAGCAGTACTTC. It yields the protein CASSSGQSGYEQYF.